These 6 T cell receptor beta chains came from one sample sequenced in a study of identical twins. TCRdb re-called the 5' RACE reads through MiXCR, storing one row per CDR3 protein. The sample includes roughly 720,000 distinct CDR3 sequences, about 20% of them seen just once. These data also featured in a second study, about T cells expressing NK-cell markers.

Sequenced: PBMCs. The receptors were gathered from a woman in her late teens or twenties in good health.

The chain links TRBV5-6 to TRBJ1-2; D is ambiguous. The V gene's germline CDR1 is SGHDT and CDR2 YYEEEE. The CDR3 totals 15 residues. Trimming removed 0 bases from V and 4 bases from J, with 13 bases in between. CDR3 region: CASSLVSLVAYGYTF. The CDR3 coding sequence is TGTGCCAGCAGCTTGGTCAGTCTAGTAGCCTATGGCTACACCTTC.

This chain joins TRBV6-6 and TRBJ2-7, with D hard to call. This CDR3 region has 13 residues. Trimming pared 1 base from V and 4 bases from J, leaving 8 bases between. Germline V lookup: CDR1 MNHNY, CDR2 SVGAGI (reference sequence). The CDR3 DNA sequence: TGTGCCAGCAGTTACTGGGATAGGTACGAGCAGTACTTC. Its translation is CASSYWDRYEQYF.

This clonotype came up many times. The gene calls are TRBV5-1 and TRBJ1-1; no definite D call. Trimming removed 4 bases at V and 0 bases at J, with 7 bases between. CDR1 SGHRS and CDR2 YFSETQ come from the germline V gene. The CDR3 covers 13 residues. Here the CDR3 reads CASSVSLNTEAFF. The CDR3 DNA follows: TGCGCCAGCAGCGTTTCATTGAACACTGAAGCTTTCTTT.

The V and J genes are TRBV7-2 and TRBJ2-1; the D is unclear. This CDR3 comprises 14 residues. Germline loops: CDR1 SGHTA, CDR2 FQGNSA. The V and J ends lost 5 bases and 8 bases respectively, with 16 bases between them. CDR3 nucleotides: TGTGCCAGCAGCCCGCTTCCTACCAAAGATGAGCAGTTCTTC. Protein sequence: CASSPLPTKDEQFF.

The chain joins TRBV6-5 to TRBJ2-3; weak D call: TRBD2 (5 bases). The CDR3 loop spans 14 amino acids. The V end was cut by 2 bases, the J end by 0 bases, with 6 bases between. Germline loops: CDR1 MNHEY, CDR2 SVGAGI. Here the CDR3 reads CASSYGLSTDTQYF. In DNA, the CDR3 is TGTGCCAGCAGTTACGGACTGAGCACAGATACGCAGTATTTT.

This clonotype was observed a handful of times. V gene TRBV27 combines with J gene TRBJ2-1; TRBD2 aligns across 9 bases. Trimming at V came to 7 bases and at J to 6 bases, leaving 4 bases not matched to a gene. The CDR3 runs to 13 residues. Germline V gene data show CDR1 as MNHEY and CDR2 as SMNVEV (reference sequence). CDR3 sequence reads: CASKWREGNEQFF. The CDR3 DNA sequence: TGTGCCAGCAAGTGGCGGGAGGGCAATGAGCAGTTCTTC.